A single sample gave rise to the 4 T cell receptor beta chains below, sequenced in a study of CD8 T cells in ankylosing spondylitis. The study's findings and limits: Seemingly distinctive of ankylosing spondylitis blood was a TCR beta motif formed by eight highly homologous variants.

Their antigen targets remain unknown. TCRdb ran MiXCR on the 5' RACE reads and lists one entry per CDR3 protein. The sample yields more than 400,000 distinct CDR3 sequences, less than 6% seen once. The sample consisted of blood, either unsorted or a sorted T cell fraction (not recorded which). The receptors were gathered from a male donor with ankylosing spondylitis.

In this sample, this clonotype turned up a few times. The gene calls are TRBV6-2 or TRBV6-3 and TRBJ2-1; the D is unclear. Trimming removed 6 bases at V and 8 bases at J, with 20 bases between. The germline V gene has CDR1 MNHEY and CDR2 SVGEGT. There are 15 residues in the CDR3. CDR3 protein: CASSPVGKKRDEQFF. In DNA, the CDR3 is TGTGCCAGCAGCCCGGTGGGAAAGAAAAGGGATGAGCAGTTCTTC.

At least ten counts were recorded for this clonotype. J is TRBJ2-1 and V is TRBV10-2, with TRBD2 identical over 10 bases. The CDR3 extends over 14 amino acids. Germline V gene data show CDR1 as WSHSY and CDR2 as SAAADI. J lost 10 bases, V lost 7 bases, and 10 bases had no gene match. CDR3 in amino acids: CASNLVAGGGEQFF. Here the CDR3 DNA reads TGCGCCAGCAATTTAGTAGCGGGAGGTGGGGAGCAGTTCTTC.

In this sample, this clonotype turned up many times. This chain links TRBV5-1 with TRBJ2-1; TRBD2 matches at 10 bases. J was trimmed by 2 bases and V by 5 bases; bases with no gene match: 7. Germline V lookup: CDR1 SGHRS, CDR2 YFSETQ. The CDR3 is 16 residues long. DNA of the CDR3: TGCGCCAGCAGACGGGGACTAGCGACCACCTACAATGAGCAGTTCTTC. Its protein is CASRRGLATTYNEQFF.

This clonotype was counted many times. This chain connects TRBV5-6 to TRBJ2-5; 7 bases are shared with TRBD1. The CDR3 has 13 residues. V dropped 3 bases and J dropped 4; count of bases not matched to a gene: 3. Per the germline V gene, CDR1 is SGHDT and CDR2 is YYEEEE. The CDR3: CASSSRDRETQYF. The CDR3 nucleotides are TGTGCCAGCAGCTCCCGGGACAGAGAGACCCAGTACTTC.